This T cell receptor beta chain was recovered during a study of neurological immune-mediated disorders. Study-level findings and limits: HTLV-1-associated myelopathy led in TCR clonal expansion, while multiple sclerosis ranked lowest, below healthy controls.

This clonotype has a count of ten or more. What it recognizes is unknown. A single record per CDR3 protein comes from TCRdb applying MiXCR to the 5' RACE reads. The sample includes under 75,000 distinct CDR3 sequences, 3.2% of them seen just once. This receptor was identified in a woman aged 50 to 65 with multiple sclerosis. The sequenced sample consisted of PBMCs.

Here the CDR3 reads CASSLRGGTDEQFF. Written as DNA, the CDR3 is TGTGCCAGCAGCTTGAGGGGCGGGACTGATGAGCAGTTCTTC. The chain links TRBV5-5 to TRBJ2-1; D may be TRBD2 (6 bases). The CDR3 has 14 amino acids. Germline lookup yields CDR1 SGHKS and CDR2 YYEKEE (reference sequence). Between the trimmed V and J ends, which lost 1 base and 8 bases, there was a span of 13 bases.